One and the same sample provided the 5 T cell receptor beta chains below, sequenced in a study of CD8 T cells in Susac syndrome (dated by TCRdb to about 2019). Libraries were built with the immunoSEQ multiplex PCR assay. RNA was extracted using the RNeasy kit, and roughly 0.45 to 1 ug of the RNA was reverse transcribed with random hexamers. TCRdb redid the processing of the public reads, applying fastp at Q25 and MiXCR, and retained in-frame beta chains. Rows with one shared CDR3 protein collapse into an entry with the most common genes and DNA. This sample comprises fewer than 250,000 distinct CDR3 sequences, 90% to 95% of them detected only once. The ten largest make up around 0.096% of the sample. The sample comprised CD4+ T cells from PBMCs. These receptor sequences come from a human donor in good health.

The chain is built from TRBV7-2 and TRBJ2-1, with D unresolved. V was pared by 5 bases and J by 0 bases, with 11 bases between. This CDR3 region has 15 residues. The germline CDR1 and CDR2 sequences are SGHTA and FQGNSA. DNA of the CDR3: TGTGCCAGCAGCCCACGTGTTAGCTCCTACAATGAGCAGTTCTTC. Its translation is CASSPRVSSYNEQFF.

The chain recombines TRBV4-1 with TRBJ2-7, with 8 bases lining up with TRBD1. V was clipped by 4 bases and J by 4 bases; unmatched bases: 9. The CDR3 runs to 15 residues. Germline V CDR1 and CDR2: MGHRA, YSYEKL. The CDR3 nucleotides read TGCGCCAGCAGCCCGACAGGGGCCGCCATATACGAGCAGTACTTC. Its translation: CASSPTGAAIYEQYF.

The chain combines TRBV4-3 with TRBJ2-1, with 11 bases identical to TRBD2. Trimming took 2 bases from V and 2 from J; bases not matched to a gene: 2. CDR3 length: 16 residues. Looked up from germline, CDR1 is LGHNA and CDR2 is YSLEER. CDR3 in amino acids: CASSQFSGGAYNEQFF. In DNA form, the CDR3 reads TGCGCCAGCAGCCAATTTAGCGGGGGGGCCTACAATGAGCAGTTCTTC.

The chain recombines TRBV5-4 with TRBJ2-2; TRBD1 agrees at 8 bases. The J segment lost 0 bases and the V segment lost 3 bases, leaving 4 bases of the junction unmatched. There are 16 residues in the CDR3. Germline V CDR1 and CDR2: SGHNT, YYREEE (reference sequence). The CDR3 nucleotides are TGTGCCAGCAGCTCGAGGACAGGGCCGAACACCGGGGAGCTGTTTTTT. This gives the protein CASSSRTGPNTGELFF. The entire variable domain, with the rest obtained from reference TRBV5-4 and TRBJ2-2, is as follows: ETGVTQSPTHLIKTRGQQVTLRCSSQSGHNTVSWYQQALGQGPQFIFQYYREEENGRGNFPPRFSGLQFPNYSSELNVNALELDDSALYLCASSSRTGPNTGELFFGEGSRLTVL.

The rearrangement links TRBV20-1 to TRBJ2-7; 7 bases are a match to TRBD2. V shed 0 bases, J shed 0 bases, and the junction held 5 bases outside the gene matches. The CDR3 runs 15 residues. Germline CDR1 and CDR2: DFQATT and SNEGSKA (reference sequence). In DNA, the CDR3 is TGCAGTGCTAGAGAACTAGCGATCTCCTCCTACGAGCAGTACTTC. Translating gives CSARELAISSYEQYF.